This is a list of T cell receptor beta chains from one sample in a study of PD-1 blockade in mismatch repair-deficient tumors. The method was immunoSEQ multiplex PCR; TCRdb's version includes in-frame clones alone and lacks a portion of them. The sample lists approximately 79,000 clones, approximately 78% occurring once. The sequencing here drew on peripheral blood, taken 44 weeks after starting pembrolizumab. The receptors here all came from an adult with mismatch repair-deficient cancer. Each CDR3 is given with its conserved first and last residue. Fields, in order: J gene, D gene, V gene, clone size, CDR3 protein, CDR3 DNA. A D gene is named only where the DNA matches it firmly. Not every row has a clone size; where given, it reads once, few, many or a size class.

TRBJ1-2 - TRBV5-1 - CASSLAGRSFYTF TGCGCCAGCAGCTTGGCCGGTCGCAGCTTCTACACCTTC
TRBJ1-2 TRBD1 TRBV19 few CASSSSQGIYGYTF TGTGCCAGTAGTTCCTCACAGGGGATCTATGGCTACACCTTC
TRBJ2-7 - TRBV7-9 - CASSLRHNSYEQYF TGTGCCAGCAGCTTACGGCACAACTCCTACGAGCAGTACTTC
TRBJ1-2 - TRBV2 once CASSSRSPYGYTF TGTGCCAGCAGTAGTCGGTCCCCATATGGCTACACCTTC
TRBJ2-5 TRBD2 TRBV11-3 few CASSLGPQAGGLETQYF TGTGCCAGCAGCTTAGGACCCCAAGCGGGAGGCCTGGAGACCCAGTACTTC
TRBJ1-1 - TRBV19 - CASTWGGNTEAFF TGTGCCAGTACCTGGGGGGGGAACACTGAAGCTTTCTTT
TRBJ2-5 TRBD1 TRBV2 - CASLPPPPLSGQVEWETQYF TGTGCCAGTTTACCGCCTCCTCCCCTTTCGGGACAGGTAGAGTGGGAGACCCAGTACTTC
TRBJ2-2 TRBD1 TRBV23-1 - CASSQLEGAYTGELFF TGCGCCAGCAGTCAATTAGAGGGGGCGTACACCGGGGAGCTGTTTTTT
TRBJ2-4 TRBD2 TRBV11-3 - CASSFSGRGIQYF TGTGCCAGCAGCTTCAGCGGGAGAGGTATTCAGTACTTC
TRBJ1-1 - TRBV18 - CASSPFKGNTEAFF TGTGCCAGCTCACCATTCAAGGGGAACACTGAAGCTTTCTTT
TRBJ2-5 TRBD2 TRBV5-1 - CASSLSVAGVHQETQYF TGCGCCAGCAGCTTGTCAGTAGCGGGAGTTCACCAAGAGACCCAGTACTTC
TRBJ1-2 - TRBV6-5 - CASSPGAIYGYTF TGTGCCAGCAGCCCAGGGGCTATCTATGGCTACACCTTC
TRBJ1-5 - TRBV30 - CAWSSGGHQPQHF TGTGCCTGGAGTTCGGGGGGACATCAGCCCCAGCATTTT
TRBJ1-3 TRBD1 TRBV5-1 - CASSLQQGGTGNTIYF TGCGCCAGCAGCTTGCAACAGGGGGGGACTGGAAACACCATATATTTT
TRBJ2-1 - TRBV2 - CASRGLGGSNEQFF TGTGCCAGCCGAGGACTCGGGGGAAGCAATGAGCAGTTCTTC
TRBJ2-3 - TRBV29-1 - CSVEDRSAGQSSTDTQYF TGCAGCGTTGAAGATAGGTCTGCCGGCCAGTCAAGCACAGATACGCAGTATTTT
TRBJ2-7 TRBD1 TRBV5-1 - CASSFGTGIYEQYF TGCGCCAGCAGCTTTGGGACAGGGATCTACGAGCAGTACTTC
TRBJ1-2 TRBD1 TRBV29-1 - CSVGRRTGFAMAATDGYTF TGCAGCGTAGGAAGACGGACAGGGTTCGCGATGGCCGCAACCGATGGCTACACCTTC
TRBJ2-6 TRBD2 TRBV15 - CATSRDLAGEPSGANVLTF TGTGCCACCAGCAGAGATCTTGCGGGAGAGCCCTCTGGGGCCAACGTCCTGACTTTC
TRBJ1-4 - TRBV5-8 few CASSLDLSGDEKLFF TGTGCCAGCAGCTTGGACTTGAGTGGGGATGAAAAACTGTTTTTT
TRBJ1-3 - TRBV14 - CASSQVWGSSSGNTIYF TGTGCCAGCAGCCAAGTTTGGGGTTCAAGCTCTGGAAACACCATATATTTT
TRBJ2-1 - TRBV29-1 once CSVDSLYNEQFF TGCAGCGTTGATAGCTTATACAATGAGCAGTTCTTC
TRBJ2-2 - TRBV6-1 once CASTLNTGSIGELFF TGTGCCAGTACGCTCAACACAGGGAGTATTGGGGAGCTGTTTTTT
TRBJ2-5 - TRBV6-6 once CASTIFVPGETQYF TGTGCCAGCACCATTTTCGTCCCCGGGGAGACCCAGTACTTC
TRBJ2-1 TRBD2 TRBV11-2 few CASKLAGDHNEQFF TGTGCCAGCAAATTAGCGGGGGATCACAATGAGCAGTTCTTC
TRBJ2-1 - TRBV14 few CASSQLRDNEQFF TGTGCCAGCAGCCAACTGAGGGACAATGAGCAGTTCTTC
TRBJ2-1 - TRBV27 - CASSSGSTYNEQFF TGTGCCAGCAGTAGCGGGTCCACTTACAATGAGCAGTTCTTC
TRBJ2-7 TRBD2 TRBV10-3 - CAIRASGSGDEQYF TGTGCCATCAGGGCGAGCGGGAGTGGGGACGAGCAGTACTTC
TRBJ1-1 - TRBV30 - CAWSGGTQGAEAFF TGTGCCTGGAGTGGGGGGACACAAGGGGCCGAAGCTTTCTTT
TRBJ1-5 TRBD1 TRBV5-1 - CASSPQGAGQPQHF TGCGCCAGCAGCCCACAGGGGGCAGGCCAGCCCCAGCATTTT
TRBJ2-1 - TRBV28 - CASRDGAQSYNEQFF TGTGCCAGCAGGGACGGGGCCCAGTCCTACAATGAGCAGTTCTTC
TRBJ2-3 TRBD1 TRBV5-6 - CASSSLRDRGTQYF TGTGCCAGCAGCTCACTCCGGGACAGAGGGACGCAGTATTTT
TRBJ1-5 - TRBV2 - CASSERRSSNQPQHF TGTGCCAGCAGTGAAAGGAGGTCTAGCAATCAGCCCCAGCATTTT
TRBJ2-7 - TRBV30 - CAWSPWVGSGEQYF TGTGCCTGGAGTCCATGGGTAGGCTCGGGAGAGCAGTACTTC
TRBJ1-3 - TRBV28 once CASSSGDHSGNTIYF TGTGCCAGCAGTTCAGGGGATCACTCTGGAAACACCATATATTTT
TRBJ2-7 TRBD1 TRBV6-5 - CASSLGQTYEQYF TGTGCCAGCAGCCTGGGACAGACCTACGAGCAGTACTTC
TRBJ2-1 - TRBV19 - CASSTPQGARNEQFF TGTGCCAGTAGTACCCCCCAGGGAGCAAGGAATGAGCAGTTCTTC
TRBJ1-1 - TRBV6-4 - CASSIHEDTEAFF TGTGCCAGCAGTATCCATGAGGACACTGAAGCTTTCTTT
TRBJ1-1 TRBD1 TRBV15 few CATGQGSVNTEAFF TGTGCCACCGGACAGGGTAGCGTGAACACTGAAGCTTTCTTT
TRBJ2-1 - TRBV15 - CATELDRGNEQFF TGTGCCACCGAATTGGACCGGGGGAATGAGCAGTTCTTC
TRBJ2-1 - TRBV5-1 - CASSLGRDKPYNKQFF TGCGCCAGCAGCTTGGGGCGGGATAAACCCTACAATAAGCAGTTCTTC
TRBJ2-3 - TRBV18 once CASSPGQGVTDTQYF TGTGCCAGCTCACCGGGGCAGGGAGTCACAGATACGCAGTATTTT
TRBJ1-1 - TRBV30 few CACERNTEAFF TGTGCCTGTGAGAGGAACACTGAAGCTTTCTTT
TRBJ1-2 - TRBV7-2 - CASSSRTDGYTF TGTGCCAGCAGCTCTAGGACGGATGGCTACACCTTC
TRBJ2-1 - TRBV7-2 - CASSLNARGGPAEQFF TGTGCCAGCAGCTTAAATGCGAGGGGAGGTCCGGCGGAGCAGTTCTTC
TRBJ2-2 TRBD1 TRBV11-2 - CASSLFGQGAGELFF TGTGCCAGCAGCTTATTTGGGCAGGGGGCCGGGGAGCTGTTTTTT
TRBJ2-3 - TRBV19 - CASQRTLLGSSGTQYF TGTGCCAGTCAACGGACTCTTCTAGGATCCTCTGGTACGCAGTATTTT
TRBJ2-3 TRBD2 TRBV5-4 - CASGSSGSTDTQYF TGTGCCAGCGGCTCGAGCGGGAGTACAGATACGCAGTATTTT
TRBJ1-2 - TRBV7-2 - CASAPESSYGYTF TGTGCCAGCGCGCCGGAGTCATCCTATGGCTACACCTTC